This note documents a single TCR beta chain sequence. The CDR3 totals 16 residues. V gave up 1 base and J gave up 6 bases, with 18 bases separating them. The germline V gene encodes CDR1 LGHNA and CDR2 YNFKEQ. These data are taken from a study of blood T cell repertoires in COVID-19. In the study overall: The study drew acute and convalescent COVID-19 samples from the United States, Italy and Spain. From T cells, B-cell-depleted T cells, or PBMCs came the material, which was cDNA or gDNA.

The method was immunoSEQ multiplex PCR; TCRdb's version includes in-frame clones alone and lacks a portion of them. This table holds approximately 240,000 clones, approximately 82% found once. This chain links TRBV4-2 with TRBJ1-2, with a possible D match to TRBD1 (5 bases). The clonotype was recovered from a woman aged 40 to 50 who had recovered from COVID-19. Material for sequencing was peripheral blood. CDR3 sequence (DNA): TGTGCCAGCAGCCAAGGGGGCACCGGGTGGGGTAATGGCTACACCTTC. Translating gives CASSQGGTGWGNGYTF.